This T cell receptor (beta chain) was observed in a study of blood T cell repertoires in COVID-19. Looking at the study overall: Collection of acute and convalescent COVID-19 samples took place in the United States, Italy and Spain.

The CDR3 has 15 residues. V lost 6 bases and J lost 3; bases outside the gene matches: 6. The V gene's germline CDR1 is MDHEN and CDR2 SYDVKM. Original handling: Amplification with reference gene primers provided the estimates of nucleated cell counts. Only in-frame clones appear in the TCRdb table, and some are missing; sequencing was by immunoSEQ multiplex PCR. That table is the source of V, J and clone size, and D and trimming were worked out from the DNA. The repertoire consists of roughly 100,000 clones, with roughly 85% occurring once and the leading ten covering about 16%. In this sample, this clone turned up once.

The V call is TRBV28, the J call TRBJ1-4; 8 nucleotides match TRBD1. This receptor was taken from a woman at least 80 years old with acute or convalescent COVID-19. Source material: peripheral blood. The CDR3 DNA follows: TGTGCCAGCAGGACTCAACAGGGGGCTAATGAAAAACTGTTTTTT. It translates to CASRTQQGANEKLFF.